One and the same sample provided the 2 T cell receptor beta chains below, sequenced in a study. From the 5' RACE reads, TCRdb called clonotypes with MiXCR, one entry per CDR3 protein. The sample holds some 57,000 distinct CDR3 sequences, 15% to 20% seen once. Input material: naive CD4+ T cells sorted from blood. Documented subset: naive CD4+ T cells, CD4+CD45RA+CD25-. These receptors originate from a female donor with breast cancer.

In its sample, this clonotype was seen once. This may be a read error, as it is one base from a much larger clone. This chain joins TRBV7-2 and TRBJ1-2; 7 bases are a match to TRBD1. Germline V gene data show CDR1 as SGHTA and CDR2 as FQGNSA. Trimming removed 4 bases from V and 6 bases from J; junction bases left unmatched: 5. This CDR3 region has 13 residues. For the CDR3, the DNA is TGTGCCAGCAGCTCGACAGGGCGAAATGGCTACACCTTC. This encodes CASSSTGRNGYTF. Full variable domain (rest looked up from reference TRBV7-2 and TRBJ1-2): GAGVSQSPSNKVTEKGKDVELRCDPISGHTALYWYRQSLGQGLEFLIYFQGNSAPDKSGLPSDRFSAERTGGSVSTLTIQRTQQEDSAVYLCASSSTGRNGYTFGSGTRLTVV.

This clonotype has just a few counts. V and J are TRBV20-1 and TRBJ2-2; D is undetermined. Trimming pared 6 bases from V and 2 bases from J, leaving 13 bases between. The CDR3 consists of 14 residues. Germline CDR1 and CDR2: DFQATT and SNEGSKA (reference sequence). The CDR3 DNA follows: TGCAGTGCCGCCGCGAGAGTAAACACCGGGGAGCTGTTTTTT. Its protein is CSAAARVNTGELFF.